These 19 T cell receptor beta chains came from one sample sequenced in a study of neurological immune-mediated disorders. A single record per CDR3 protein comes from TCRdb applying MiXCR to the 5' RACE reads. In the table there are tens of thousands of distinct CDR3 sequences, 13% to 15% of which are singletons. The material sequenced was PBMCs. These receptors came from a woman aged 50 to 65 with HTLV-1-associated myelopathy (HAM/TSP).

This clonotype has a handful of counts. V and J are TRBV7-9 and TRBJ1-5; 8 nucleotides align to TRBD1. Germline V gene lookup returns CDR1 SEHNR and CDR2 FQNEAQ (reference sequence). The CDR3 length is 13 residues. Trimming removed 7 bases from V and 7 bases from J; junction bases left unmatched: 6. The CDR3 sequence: CASIQGAGQPQHF. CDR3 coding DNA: TGTGCCAGCATCCAGGGGGCAGGGCAGCCCCAGCATTTT. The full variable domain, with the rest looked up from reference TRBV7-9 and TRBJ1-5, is DTGVSQNPRHKITKRGQNVTFRCDPISEHNRLYWYRQTLGQGPEFLTYFQNEAQLEKSRLLSDRFSAERPKGSFSTLEIQRTEQGDSAMYLCASIQGAGQPQHFGDGTRLSIL.

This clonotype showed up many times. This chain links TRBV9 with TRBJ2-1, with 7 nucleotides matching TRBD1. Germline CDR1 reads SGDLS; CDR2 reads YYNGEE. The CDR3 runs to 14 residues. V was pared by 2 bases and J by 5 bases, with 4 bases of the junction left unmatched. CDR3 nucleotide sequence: TGTGCCAGCAGCGTTGGGACAGTTAACAATGAGCAGTTCTTC. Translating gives CASSVGTVNNEQFF.

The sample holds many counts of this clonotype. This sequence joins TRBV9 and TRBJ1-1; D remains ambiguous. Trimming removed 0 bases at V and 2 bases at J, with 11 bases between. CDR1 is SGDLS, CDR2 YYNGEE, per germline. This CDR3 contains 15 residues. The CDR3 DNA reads TGTGCCAGCAGCGTAGACGTTAACGGTAACACTGAAGCTTTCTTT. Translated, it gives CASSVDVNGNTEAFF.

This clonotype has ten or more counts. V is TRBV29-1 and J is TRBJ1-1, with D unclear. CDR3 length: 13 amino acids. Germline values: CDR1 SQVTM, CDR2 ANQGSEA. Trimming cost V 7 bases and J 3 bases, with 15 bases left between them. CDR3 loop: CSAGLAADTEAFF. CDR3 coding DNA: TGCAGCGCTGGGTTGGCAGCCGACACTGAAGCTTTCTTT.

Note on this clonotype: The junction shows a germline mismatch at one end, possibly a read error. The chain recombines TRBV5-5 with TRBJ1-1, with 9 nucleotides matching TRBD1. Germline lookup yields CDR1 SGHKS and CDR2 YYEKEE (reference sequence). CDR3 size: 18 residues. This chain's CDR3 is CASSLGGPDRGPGTETFF. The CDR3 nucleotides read TGTGCAAGCAGCTTGGGGGGCCCGGACAGGGGTCCGGGCACTGAAACTTTCTTT.

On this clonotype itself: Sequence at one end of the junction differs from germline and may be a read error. The CDR3 loop is CTRKAGNYNEQFF. CDR3 bases: TGTACCAGGAAAGCGGGGAACTACAATGAGCAGTTCTTC. The chain recombines TRBV12-3 or TRBV12-4 with TRBJ2-1; 7 bases map to TRBD2. The CDR3 consists of 13 residues.

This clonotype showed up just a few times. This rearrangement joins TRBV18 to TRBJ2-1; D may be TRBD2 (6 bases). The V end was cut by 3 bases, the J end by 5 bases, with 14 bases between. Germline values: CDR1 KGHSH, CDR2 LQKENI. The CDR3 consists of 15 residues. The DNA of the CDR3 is TGTGCCAGCTCACCCTGGGCGGGGCCCGACAATGAGCAGTTCTTC. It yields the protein CASSPWAGPDNEQFF.

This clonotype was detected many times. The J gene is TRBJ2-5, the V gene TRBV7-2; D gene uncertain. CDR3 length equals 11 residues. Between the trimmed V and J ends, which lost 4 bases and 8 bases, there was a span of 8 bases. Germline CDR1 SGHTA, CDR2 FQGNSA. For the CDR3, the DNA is TGTGCCAGCAGCTCCTCGCAAACCCAGTACTTC. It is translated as CASSSSQTQYF.

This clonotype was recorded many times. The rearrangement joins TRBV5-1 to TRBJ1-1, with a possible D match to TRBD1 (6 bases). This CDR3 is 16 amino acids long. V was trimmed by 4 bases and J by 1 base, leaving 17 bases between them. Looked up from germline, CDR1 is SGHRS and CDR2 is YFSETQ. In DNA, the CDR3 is TGCGCCAGCAGCCCGGTAGGGGGGGTTGGGAACACTGAAGCTTTCTTT. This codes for CASSPVGGVGNTEAFF.

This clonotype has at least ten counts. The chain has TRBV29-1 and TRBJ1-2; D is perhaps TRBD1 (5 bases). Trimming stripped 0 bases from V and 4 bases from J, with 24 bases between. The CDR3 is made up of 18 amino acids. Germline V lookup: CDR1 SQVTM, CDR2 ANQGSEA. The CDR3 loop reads CSVEDHSLLRGGIYGYTF. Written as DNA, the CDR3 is TGCAGCGTTGAAGATCACTCCTTGTTACGGGGGGGTATCTATGGCTACACCTTC.

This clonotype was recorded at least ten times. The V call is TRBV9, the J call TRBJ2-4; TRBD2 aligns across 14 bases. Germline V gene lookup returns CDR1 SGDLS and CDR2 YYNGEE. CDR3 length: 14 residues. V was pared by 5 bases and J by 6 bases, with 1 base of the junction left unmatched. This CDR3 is CASSGTSGGNIQYF. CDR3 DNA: TGTGCCAGCAGTGGGACTAGCGGGGGAAACATTCAGTACTTC.

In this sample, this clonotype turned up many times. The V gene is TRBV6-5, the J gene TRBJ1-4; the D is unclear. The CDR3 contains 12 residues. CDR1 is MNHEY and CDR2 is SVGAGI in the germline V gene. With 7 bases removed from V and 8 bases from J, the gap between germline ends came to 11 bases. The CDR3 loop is CASKPKKEKLFF. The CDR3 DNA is TGTGCCAGCAAACCCAAAAAGGAAAAACTGTTTTTT.

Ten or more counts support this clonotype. The CDR3 nucleotides read TGTGCCAGCAGTTTATCATTGGGTTTCTCTGGAAACACCATATATTTT. Its protein is CASSLSLGFSGNTIYF. The chain uses TRBV12-3 or TRBV12-4 and TRBJ1-3; D is unclear. The CDR3 loop spans 16 amino acids. Trimming shortened V by 2 bases and J by 0 bases, and 11 bases separated the two germline ends.

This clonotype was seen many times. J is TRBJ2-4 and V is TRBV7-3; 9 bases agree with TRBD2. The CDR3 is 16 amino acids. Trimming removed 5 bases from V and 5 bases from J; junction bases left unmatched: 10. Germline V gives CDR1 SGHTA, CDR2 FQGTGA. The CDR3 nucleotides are TGTGCCAGCAGCCGATTTAGCGGGGGAGAGGAAAACATTCAGTACTTC. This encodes CASSRFSGGEENIQYF.

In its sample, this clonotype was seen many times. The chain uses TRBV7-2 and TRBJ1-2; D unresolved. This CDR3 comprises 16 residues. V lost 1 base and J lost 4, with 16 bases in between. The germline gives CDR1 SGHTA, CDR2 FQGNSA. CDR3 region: CASSLGRQINFYGYTF. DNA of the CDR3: TGTGCCAGCAGCTTAGGTCGGCAAATCAATTTCTATGGCTACACCTTC.

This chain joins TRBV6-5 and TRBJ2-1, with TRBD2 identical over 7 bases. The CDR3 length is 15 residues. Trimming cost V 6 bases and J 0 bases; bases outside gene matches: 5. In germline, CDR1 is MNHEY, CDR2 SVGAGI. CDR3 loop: CASRGGGNSYNEQFF. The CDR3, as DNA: TGTGCCAGCAGGGGGGGGGGAAACTCCTACAATGAGCAGTTCTTC.

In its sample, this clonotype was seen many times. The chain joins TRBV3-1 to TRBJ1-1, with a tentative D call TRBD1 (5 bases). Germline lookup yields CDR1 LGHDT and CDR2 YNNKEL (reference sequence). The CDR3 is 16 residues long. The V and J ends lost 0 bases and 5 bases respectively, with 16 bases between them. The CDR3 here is CASSQDPRGPGTEAFF. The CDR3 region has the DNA TGTGCCAGCAGCCAAGATCCAAGGGGCCCGGGGACTGAAGCTTTCTTT. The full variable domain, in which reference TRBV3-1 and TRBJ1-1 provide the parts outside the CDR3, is DTAVSQTPKYLVTQMGNDKSIKCEQNLGHDTMYWYKQDSKKFLKIMFSYNNKELIINETVPNRFSPKSPDKAHLNLHINSLELGDSAVYFCASSQDPRGPGTEAFFGQGTRLTVV.

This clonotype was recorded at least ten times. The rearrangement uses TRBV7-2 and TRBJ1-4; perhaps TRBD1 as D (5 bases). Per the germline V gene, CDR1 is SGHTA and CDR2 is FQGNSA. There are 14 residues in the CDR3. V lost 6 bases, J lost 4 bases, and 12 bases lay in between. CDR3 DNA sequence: TGTGCCAGCAGACCGGGACGGAATAATGAAAAACTGTTTTTT. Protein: CASRPGRNNEKLFF. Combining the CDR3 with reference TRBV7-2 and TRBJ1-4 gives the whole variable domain GAGVSQSPSNKVTEKGKDVELRCDPISGHTALYWYRQSLGQGLEFLIYFQGNSAPDKSGLPSDRFSAERTGGSVSTLTIQRTQQEDSAVYLCASRPGRNNEKLFFGSGTQLSVL.

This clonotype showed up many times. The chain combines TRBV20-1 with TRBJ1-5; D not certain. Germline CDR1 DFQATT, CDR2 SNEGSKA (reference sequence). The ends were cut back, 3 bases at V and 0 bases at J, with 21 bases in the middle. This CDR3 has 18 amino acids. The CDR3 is CSARSTTTNPYSNQPQHF. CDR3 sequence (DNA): TGCAGTGCTAGGTCGACGACAACCAACCCATATAGCAATCAGCCCCAGCATTTT.